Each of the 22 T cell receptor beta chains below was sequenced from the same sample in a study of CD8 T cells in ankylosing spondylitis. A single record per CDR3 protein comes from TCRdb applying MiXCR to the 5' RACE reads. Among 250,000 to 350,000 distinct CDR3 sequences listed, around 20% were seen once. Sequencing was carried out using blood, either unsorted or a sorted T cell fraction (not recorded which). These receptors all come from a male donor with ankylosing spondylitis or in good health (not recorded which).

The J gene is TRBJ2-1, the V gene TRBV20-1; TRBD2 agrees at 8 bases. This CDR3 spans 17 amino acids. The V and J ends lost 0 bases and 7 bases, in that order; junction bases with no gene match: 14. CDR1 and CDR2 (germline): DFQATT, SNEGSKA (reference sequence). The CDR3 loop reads CSARDRVAGLSTNEQFF. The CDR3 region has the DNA TGCAGTGCTAGAGATCGGGTAGCGGGGCTCAGTACGAATGAGCAGTTCTTC.

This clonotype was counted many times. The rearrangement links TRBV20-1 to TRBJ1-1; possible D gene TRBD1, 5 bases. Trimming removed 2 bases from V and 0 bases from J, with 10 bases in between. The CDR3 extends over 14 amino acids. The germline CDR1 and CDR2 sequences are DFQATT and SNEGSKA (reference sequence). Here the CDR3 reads CSARIGHLNTEAFF. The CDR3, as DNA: TGCAGTGCTAGAATCGGACACTTGAACACTGAAGCTTTCTTT.

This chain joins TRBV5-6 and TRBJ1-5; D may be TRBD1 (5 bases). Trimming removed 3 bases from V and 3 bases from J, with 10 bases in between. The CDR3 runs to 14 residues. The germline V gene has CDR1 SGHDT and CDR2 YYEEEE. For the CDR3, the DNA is TGTGCCAGCAGCTACGGGACCATCAATCAGCCCCAGCATTTT. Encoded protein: CASSYGTINQPQHF.

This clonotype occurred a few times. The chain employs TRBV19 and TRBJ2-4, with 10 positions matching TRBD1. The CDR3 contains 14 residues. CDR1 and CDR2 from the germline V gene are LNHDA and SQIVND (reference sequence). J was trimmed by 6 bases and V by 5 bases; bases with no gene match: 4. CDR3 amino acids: CASSVGQGGNIQYF. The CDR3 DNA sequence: TGTGCCAGTAGTGTCGGACAGGGGGGAAACATTCAGTACTTC.

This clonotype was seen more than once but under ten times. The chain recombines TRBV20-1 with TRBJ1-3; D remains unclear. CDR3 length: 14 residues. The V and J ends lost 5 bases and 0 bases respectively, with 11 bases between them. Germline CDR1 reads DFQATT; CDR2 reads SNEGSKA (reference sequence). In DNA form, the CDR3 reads TGCAGTGCTCTTGACCGGCTCTCTGGAAACACCATATATTTT. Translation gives CSALDRLSGNTIYF.

CDR3 in DNA: TGTGCCAGCATTTCAGGGGGCGCGGGAGAGACCCAGTACTTC. Translated, it gives CASISGGAGETQYF. The rearrangement uses TRBV12-3 or TRBV12-4 and TRBJ2-5; 8 nucleotides agree with TRBD1. The length of the CDR3 is 14 residues. Trimming took 7 bases from V and 4 from J; bases not matched to a gene: 8.

CDR3 protein: CATSGNGVFDSPLHF. The CDR3 nucleotides read TGTGCCACCAGCGGTAACGGTGTGTTTGATTCACCCCTCCACTTT. The V and J genes are TRBV15 and TRBJ1-6, with D hard to call. The germline CDR1 and CDR2 sequences are LNHNV and YYDKDF (reference sequence). The length of the CDR3 is 15 residues. V lost 5 bases, J lost 8 bases, and 16 bases lay in between.

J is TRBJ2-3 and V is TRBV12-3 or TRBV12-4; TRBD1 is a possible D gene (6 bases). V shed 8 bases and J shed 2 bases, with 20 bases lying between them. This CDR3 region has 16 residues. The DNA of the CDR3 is TGTGCCAGCCTAAGGGGCCCAGGGGTGGACACAGATACGCAGTATTTT. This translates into CASLRGPGVDTDTQYF.

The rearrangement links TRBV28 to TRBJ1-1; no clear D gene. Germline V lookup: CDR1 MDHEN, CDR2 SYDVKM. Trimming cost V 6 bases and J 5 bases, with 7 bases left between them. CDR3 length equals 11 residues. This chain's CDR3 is CASRVDTEAFF. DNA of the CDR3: TGTGCCAGCAGGGTTGATACTGAAGCTTTCTTT.

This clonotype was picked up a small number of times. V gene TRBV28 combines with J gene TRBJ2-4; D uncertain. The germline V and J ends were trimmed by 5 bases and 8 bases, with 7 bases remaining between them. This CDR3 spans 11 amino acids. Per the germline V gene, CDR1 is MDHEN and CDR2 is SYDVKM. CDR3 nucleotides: TGTGCCAGCAGTCGTACGTACATTCAGTACTTC. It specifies CASSRTYIQYF. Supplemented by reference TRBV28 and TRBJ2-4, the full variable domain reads DVKVTQSSRYLVKRTGEKVFLECVQDMDHENMFWYRQDPGLGLRLIYFSYDVKMKEKGDIPEGYSVSREKKERFSLILESASTNQTSMYLCASSRTYIQYFGAGTRLSVL.

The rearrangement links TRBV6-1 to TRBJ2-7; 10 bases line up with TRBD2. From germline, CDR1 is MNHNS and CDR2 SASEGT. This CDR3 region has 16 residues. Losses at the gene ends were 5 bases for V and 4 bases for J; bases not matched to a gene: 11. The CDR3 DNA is TGTGCCAGCAGTCGACGTGGGACTAGCGACAATTACGAGCAGTACGTC. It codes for CASSRRGTSDNYEQYV.

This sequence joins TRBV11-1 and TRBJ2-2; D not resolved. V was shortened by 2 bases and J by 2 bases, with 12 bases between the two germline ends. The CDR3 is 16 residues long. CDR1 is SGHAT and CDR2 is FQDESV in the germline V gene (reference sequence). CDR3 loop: CASSLLWTTNTGELFF. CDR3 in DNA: TGTGCCAGCAGCTTACTTTGGACCACTAACACCGGGGAGCTGTTTTTT.

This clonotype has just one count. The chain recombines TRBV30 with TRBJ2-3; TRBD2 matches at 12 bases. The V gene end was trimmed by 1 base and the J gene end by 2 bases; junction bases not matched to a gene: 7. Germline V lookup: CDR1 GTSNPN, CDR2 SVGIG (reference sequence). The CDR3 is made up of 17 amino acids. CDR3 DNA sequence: TGTGCCTGGAGTGCCCGGACTAGCGGGGACCCCACAGATACGCAGTATTTT. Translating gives CAWSARTSGDPTDTQYF. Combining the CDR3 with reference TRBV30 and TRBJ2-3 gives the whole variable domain SQTIHQWPATLVQPVGSPLSLECTVEGTSNPNLYWYRQAAGRGLQLLFYSVGIGQISSEVPQNLSASRPQDRQFILSSKKLLLSDSGFYLCAWSARTSGDPTDTQYFGPGTRLTVL.

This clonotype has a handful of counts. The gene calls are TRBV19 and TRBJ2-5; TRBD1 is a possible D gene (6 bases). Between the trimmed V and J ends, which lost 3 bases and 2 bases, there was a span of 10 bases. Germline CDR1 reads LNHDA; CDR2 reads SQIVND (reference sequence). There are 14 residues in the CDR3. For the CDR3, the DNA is TGTGCCAGTAGTATCGGCCAGGGGCAAGAGACCCAGTACTTC. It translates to CASSIGQGQETQYF.

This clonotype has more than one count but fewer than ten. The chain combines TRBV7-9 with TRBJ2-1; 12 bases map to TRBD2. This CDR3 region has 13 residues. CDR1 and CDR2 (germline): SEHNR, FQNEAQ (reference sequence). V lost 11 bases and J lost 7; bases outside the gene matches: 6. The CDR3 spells CAGTSGGRNEQFF. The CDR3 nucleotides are TGTGCCGGAACTAGCGGGGGGAGGAATGAGCAGTTCTTC.

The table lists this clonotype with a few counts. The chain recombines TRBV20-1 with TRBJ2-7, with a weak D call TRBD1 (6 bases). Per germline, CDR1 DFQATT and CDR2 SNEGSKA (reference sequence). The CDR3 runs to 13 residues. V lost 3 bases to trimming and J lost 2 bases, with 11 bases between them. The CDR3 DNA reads TGCAGTGCTAGGCACAGGGAAGCCTACGAGCAGTACGTC. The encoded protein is CSARHREAYEQYV.

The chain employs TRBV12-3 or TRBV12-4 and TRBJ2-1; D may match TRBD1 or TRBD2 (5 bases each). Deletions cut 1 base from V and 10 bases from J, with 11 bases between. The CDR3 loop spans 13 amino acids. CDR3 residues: CASSLVEGREQFF. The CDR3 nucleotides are TGTGCCAGCAGTTTAGTAGAGGGACGGGAGCAGTTCTTC.

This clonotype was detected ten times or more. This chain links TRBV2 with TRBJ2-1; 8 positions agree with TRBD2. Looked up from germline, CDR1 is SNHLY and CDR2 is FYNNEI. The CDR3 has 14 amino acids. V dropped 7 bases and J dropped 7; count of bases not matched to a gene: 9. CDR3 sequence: CASIRLAGRNEQFF. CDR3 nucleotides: TGTGCCAGCATCCGCCTAGCGGGTCGAAATGAGCAGTTCTTC.

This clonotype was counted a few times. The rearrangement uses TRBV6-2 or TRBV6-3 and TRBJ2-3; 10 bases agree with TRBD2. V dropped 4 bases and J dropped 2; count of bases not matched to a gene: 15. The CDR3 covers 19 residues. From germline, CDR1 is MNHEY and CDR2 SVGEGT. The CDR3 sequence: CASSWGIIGLADITDTQYF. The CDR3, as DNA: TGTGCCAGCAGTTGGGGGATCATCGGACTAGCGGATATCACAGATACGCAGTATTTT.

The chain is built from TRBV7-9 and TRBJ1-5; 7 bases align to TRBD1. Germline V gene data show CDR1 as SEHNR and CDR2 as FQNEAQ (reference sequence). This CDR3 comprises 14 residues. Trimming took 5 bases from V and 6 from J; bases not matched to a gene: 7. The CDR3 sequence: CASSLGTVSQPQHF. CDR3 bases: TGTGCCAGCAGCCTCGGGACAGTCAGTCAGCCCCAGCATTTT. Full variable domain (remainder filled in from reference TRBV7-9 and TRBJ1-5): DTGVSQNPRHKITKRGQNVTFRCDPISEHNRLYWYRQTLGQGPEFLTYFQNEAQLEKSRLLSDRFSAERPKGSFSTLEIQRTEQGDSAMYLCASSLGTVSQPQHFGDGTRLSIL.

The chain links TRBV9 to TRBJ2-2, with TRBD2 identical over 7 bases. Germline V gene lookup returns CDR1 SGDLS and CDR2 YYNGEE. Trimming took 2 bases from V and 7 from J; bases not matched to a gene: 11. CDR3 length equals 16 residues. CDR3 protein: CASSVNGREIGGELFF. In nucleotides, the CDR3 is TGTGCCAGCAGCGTTAATGGGCGGGAGATCGGCGGGGAGCTGTTTTTT. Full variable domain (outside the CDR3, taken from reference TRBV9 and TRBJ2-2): DSGVTQTPKHLITATGQRVTLRCSPRSGDLSVYWYQQSLDQGLQFLIQYYNGEERAKGNILERFSAQQFPDLHSELNLSSLELGDSALYFCASSVNGREIGGELFFGEGSRLTVL.

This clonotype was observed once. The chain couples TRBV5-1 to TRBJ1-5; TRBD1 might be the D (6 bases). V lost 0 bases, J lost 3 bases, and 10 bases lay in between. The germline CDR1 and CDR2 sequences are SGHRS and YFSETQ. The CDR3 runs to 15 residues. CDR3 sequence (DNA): TGCGCCAGCAGCTTGGGAACAGGGCCCAATCAGCCCCAGCATTTT. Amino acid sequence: CASSLGTGPNQPQHF.